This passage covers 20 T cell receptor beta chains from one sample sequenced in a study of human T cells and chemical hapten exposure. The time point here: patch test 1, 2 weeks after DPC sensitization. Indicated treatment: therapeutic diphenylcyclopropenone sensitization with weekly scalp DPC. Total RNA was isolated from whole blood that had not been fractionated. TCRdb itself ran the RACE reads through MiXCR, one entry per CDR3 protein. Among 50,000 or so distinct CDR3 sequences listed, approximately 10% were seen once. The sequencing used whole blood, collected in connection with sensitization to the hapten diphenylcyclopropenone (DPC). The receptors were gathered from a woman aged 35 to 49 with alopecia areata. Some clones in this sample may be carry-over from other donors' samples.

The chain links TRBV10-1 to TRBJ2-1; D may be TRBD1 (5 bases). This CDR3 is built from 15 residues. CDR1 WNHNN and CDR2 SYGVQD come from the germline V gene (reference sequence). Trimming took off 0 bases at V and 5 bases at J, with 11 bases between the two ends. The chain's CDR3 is CASSESAGFHNEQFF. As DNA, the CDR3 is TGCGCCAGCAGTGAGTCTGCAGGGTTCCACAATGAGCAGTTCTTC.

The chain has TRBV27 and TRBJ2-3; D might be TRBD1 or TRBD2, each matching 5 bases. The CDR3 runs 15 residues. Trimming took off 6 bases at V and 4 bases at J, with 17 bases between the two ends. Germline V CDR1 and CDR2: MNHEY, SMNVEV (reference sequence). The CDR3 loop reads CASRMGTGPPDTQYF. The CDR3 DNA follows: TGTGCCAGCAGGATGGGAACGGGGCCTCCAGATACGCAGTATTTT.

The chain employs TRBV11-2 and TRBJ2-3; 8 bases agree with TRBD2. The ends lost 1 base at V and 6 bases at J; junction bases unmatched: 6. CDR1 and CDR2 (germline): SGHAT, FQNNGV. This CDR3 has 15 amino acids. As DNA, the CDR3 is TGTGCCAGCAGCTTAGTGGGGTCTAGCGGGGATACGCAGTATTTT. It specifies CASSLVGSSGDTQYF.

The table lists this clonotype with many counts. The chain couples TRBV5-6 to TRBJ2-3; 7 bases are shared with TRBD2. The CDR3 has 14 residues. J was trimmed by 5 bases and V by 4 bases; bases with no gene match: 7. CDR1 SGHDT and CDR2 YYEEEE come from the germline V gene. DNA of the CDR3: TGTGCCAGCAGCCCTCCCTGGGAGGGAGATACGCAGTATTTT. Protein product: CASSPPWEGDTQYF.

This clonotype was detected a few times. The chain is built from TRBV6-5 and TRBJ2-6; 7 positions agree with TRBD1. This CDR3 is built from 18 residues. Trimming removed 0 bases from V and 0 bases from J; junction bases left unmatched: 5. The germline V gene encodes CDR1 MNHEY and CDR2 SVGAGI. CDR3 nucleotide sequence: TGTGCCAGCAGTTACTCGGACAGGCTATACTCTGGGGCCAACGTCCTGACTTTC. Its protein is CASSYSDRLYSGANVLTF.

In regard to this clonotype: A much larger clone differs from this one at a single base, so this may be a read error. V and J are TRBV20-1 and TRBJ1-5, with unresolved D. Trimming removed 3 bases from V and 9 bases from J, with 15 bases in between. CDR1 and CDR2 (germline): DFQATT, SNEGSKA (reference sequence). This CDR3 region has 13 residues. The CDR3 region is CSAREHGILPQHF. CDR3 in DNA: TGCAGTGCTAGGGAACACGGCATTCTGCCCCAGCATTTT.

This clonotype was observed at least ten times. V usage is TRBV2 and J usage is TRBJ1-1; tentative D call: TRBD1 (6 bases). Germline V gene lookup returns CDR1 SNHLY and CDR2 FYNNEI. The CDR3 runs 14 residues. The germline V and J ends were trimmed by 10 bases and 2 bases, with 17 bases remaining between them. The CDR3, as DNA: TGTGCCAACCGGGACACCGAAGGAAACACTGAAGCTTTCTTT. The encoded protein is CANRDTEGNTEAFF.

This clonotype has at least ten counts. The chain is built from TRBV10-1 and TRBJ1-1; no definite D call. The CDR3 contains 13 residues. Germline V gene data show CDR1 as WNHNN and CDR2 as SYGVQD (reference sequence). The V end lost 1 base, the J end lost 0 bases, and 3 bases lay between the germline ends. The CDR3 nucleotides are TGCGCCAGCAGTGAGTATGTGAACACTGAAGCTTTCTTT. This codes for CASSEYVNTEAFF.

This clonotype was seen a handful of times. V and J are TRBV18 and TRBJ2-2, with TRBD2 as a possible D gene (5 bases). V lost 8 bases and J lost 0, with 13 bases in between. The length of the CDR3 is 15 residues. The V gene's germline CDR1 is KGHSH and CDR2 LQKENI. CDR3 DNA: TGTGCCAGCGCGCGGCCGGACTCGAACACCGGGGAGCTGTTTTTT. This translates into CASARPDSNTGELFF.

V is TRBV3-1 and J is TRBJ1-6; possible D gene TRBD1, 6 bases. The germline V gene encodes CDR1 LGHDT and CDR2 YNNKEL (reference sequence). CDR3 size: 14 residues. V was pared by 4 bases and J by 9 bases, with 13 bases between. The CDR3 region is CASSPQGRGSPLHF. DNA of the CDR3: TGTGCCAGCAGCCCCCAGGGGCGCGGTTCACCCCTCCACTTT. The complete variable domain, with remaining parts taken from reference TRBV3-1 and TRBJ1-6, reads DTAVSQTPKYLVTQMGNDKSIKCEQNLGHDTMYWYKQDSKKFLKIMFSYNNKELIINETVPNRFSPKSPDKAHLNLHINSLELGDSAVYFCASSPQGRGSPLHFGNGTRLTVT.

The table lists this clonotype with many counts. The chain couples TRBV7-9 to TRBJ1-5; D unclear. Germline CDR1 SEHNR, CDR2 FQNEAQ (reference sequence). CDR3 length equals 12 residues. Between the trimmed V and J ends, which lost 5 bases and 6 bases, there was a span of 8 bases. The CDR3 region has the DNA TGTGCCAGCAGCCAACCCAGTCAGCCCCAGCATTTT. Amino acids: CASSQPSQPQHF.

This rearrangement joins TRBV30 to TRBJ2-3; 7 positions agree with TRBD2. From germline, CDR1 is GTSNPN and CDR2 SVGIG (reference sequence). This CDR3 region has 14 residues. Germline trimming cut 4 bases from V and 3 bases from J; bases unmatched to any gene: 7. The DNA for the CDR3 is TGTGCCTGGACGAGCGGGACGCCGACAGATACGCAGTATTTT. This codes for CAWTSGTPTDTQYF. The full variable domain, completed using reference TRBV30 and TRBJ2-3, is SQTIHQWPATLVQPVGSPLSLECTVEGTSNPNLYWYRQAAGRGLQLLFYSVGIGQISSEVPQNLSASRPQDRQFILSSKKLLLSDSGFYLCAWTSGTPTDTQYFGPGTRLTVL.

CDR3 in amino acids: CASSLVGTGDMTDTQYF. The CDR3 region has the DNA TGTGCCAGCAGCTTAGTGGGGACAGGGGATATGACAGATACGCAGTATTTT. The V gene is TRBV7-8, the J gene TRBJ2-3; the match to TRBD1 covers 10 bases. Germline assignment: CDR1 SGHVS and CDR2 FQNEAQ. The J segment lost 3 bases and the V segment lost 1 base, leaving 7 bases of the junction unmatched. CDR3 length: 17 residues.

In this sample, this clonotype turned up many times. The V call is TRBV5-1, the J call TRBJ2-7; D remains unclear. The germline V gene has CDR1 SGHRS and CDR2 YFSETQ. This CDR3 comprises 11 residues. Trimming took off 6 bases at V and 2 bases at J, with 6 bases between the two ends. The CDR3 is CASMGTYEQYF. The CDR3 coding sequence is TGCGCCAGCATGGGCACCTACGAGCAGTACTTC.

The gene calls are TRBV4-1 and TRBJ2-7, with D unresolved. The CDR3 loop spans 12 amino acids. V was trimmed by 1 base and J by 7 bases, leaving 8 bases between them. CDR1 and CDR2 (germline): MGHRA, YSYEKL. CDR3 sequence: CASSQVLGEQYF. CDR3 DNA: TGCGCCAGCAGCCAAGTACTGGGGGAGCAGTACTTC.

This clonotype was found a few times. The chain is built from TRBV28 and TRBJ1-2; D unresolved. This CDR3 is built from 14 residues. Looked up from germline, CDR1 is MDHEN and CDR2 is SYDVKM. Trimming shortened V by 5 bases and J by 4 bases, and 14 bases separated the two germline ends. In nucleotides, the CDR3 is TGTGCCAGCAGTCCTCTCAGGATTACCTATGGCTACACCTTC. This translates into CASSPLRITYGYTF.

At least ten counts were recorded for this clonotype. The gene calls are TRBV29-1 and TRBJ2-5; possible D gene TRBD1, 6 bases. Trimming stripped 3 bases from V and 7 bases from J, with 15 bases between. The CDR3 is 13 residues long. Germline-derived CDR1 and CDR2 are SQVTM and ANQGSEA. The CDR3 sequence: CSVERGQPLTQYF. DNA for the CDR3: TGCAGCGTTGAGCGAGGACAGCCTTTGACCCAGTACTTC.

This chain's CDR3 is CASSTPGITDTQYF. The CDR3 region has the DNA TGTGCCAGTAGTACCCCTGGAATCACAGATACGCAGTATTTT. This rearrangement joins TRBV19 to TRBJ2-3; D is ambiguous. Germline loops: CDR1 LNHDA, CDR2 SQIVND (reference sequence). There are 14 residues in the CDR3. V lost 4 bases to trimming and J lost 2 bases, with 10 bases between them.

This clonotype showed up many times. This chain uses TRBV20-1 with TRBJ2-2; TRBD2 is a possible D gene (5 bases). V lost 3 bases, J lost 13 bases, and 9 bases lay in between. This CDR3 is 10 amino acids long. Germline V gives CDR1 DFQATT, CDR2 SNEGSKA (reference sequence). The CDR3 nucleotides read TGCAGTGCTAGCGCAGAGGGGCTGTTTTTT. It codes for CSASAEGLFF.

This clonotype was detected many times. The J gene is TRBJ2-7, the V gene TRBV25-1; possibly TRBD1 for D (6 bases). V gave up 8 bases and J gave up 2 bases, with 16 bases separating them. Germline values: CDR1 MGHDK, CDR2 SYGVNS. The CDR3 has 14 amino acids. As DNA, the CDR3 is TGTGCCAGCGGCGTCGAAGGGGGAGCCTACGAGCAGTACTTC. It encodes CASGVEGGAYEQYF.